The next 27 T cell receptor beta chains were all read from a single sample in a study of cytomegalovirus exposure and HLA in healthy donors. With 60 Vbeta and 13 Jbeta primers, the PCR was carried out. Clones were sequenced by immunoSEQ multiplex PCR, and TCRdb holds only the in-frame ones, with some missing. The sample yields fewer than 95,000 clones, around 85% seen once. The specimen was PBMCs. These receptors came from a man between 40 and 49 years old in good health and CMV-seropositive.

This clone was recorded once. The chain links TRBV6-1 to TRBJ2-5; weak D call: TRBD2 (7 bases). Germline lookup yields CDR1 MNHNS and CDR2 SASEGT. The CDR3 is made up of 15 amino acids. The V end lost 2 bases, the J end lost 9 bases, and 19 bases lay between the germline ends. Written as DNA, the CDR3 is TGTGCCAGCAGTGAATTGGGGGGGGCGCAGGTGTCCCAGTACTTC. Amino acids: CASSELGGAQVSQYF.

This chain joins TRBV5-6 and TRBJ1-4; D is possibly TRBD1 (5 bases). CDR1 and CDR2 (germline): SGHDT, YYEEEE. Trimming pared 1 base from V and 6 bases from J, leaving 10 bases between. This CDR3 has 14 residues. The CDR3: CASSLSGLDEKLFF. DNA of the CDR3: TGTGCCAGCAGCTTGTCAGGGCTCGATGAAAAACTGTTTTTT.

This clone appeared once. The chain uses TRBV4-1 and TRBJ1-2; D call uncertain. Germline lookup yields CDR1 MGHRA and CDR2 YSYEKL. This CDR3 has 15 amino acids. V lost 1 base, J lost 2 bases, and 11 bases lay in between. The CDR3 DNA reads TGCGCCAGCAGCCAAGGGGTGACTACGAACTATGGCTACACCTTC. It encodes CASSQGVTTNYGYTF.

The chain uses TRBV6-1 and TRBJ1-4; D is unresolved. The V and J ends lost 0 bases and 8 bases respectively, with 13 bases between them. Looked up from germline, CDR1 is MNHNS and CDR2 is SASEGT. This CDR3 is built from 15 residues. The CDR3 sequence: CASSEAPQAGEKLFF. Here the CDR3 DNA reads TGTGCCAGCAGTGAAGCCCCCCAGGCTGGGGAAAAACTGTTTTTT.

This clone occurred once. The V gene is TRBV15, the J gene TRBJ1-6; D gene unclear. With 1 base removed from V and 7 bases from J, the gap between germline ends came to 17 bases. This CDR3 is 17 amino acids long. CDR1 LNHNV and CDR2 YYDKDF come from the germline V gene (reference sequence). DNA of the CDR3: TGTGCCACCAGCAGAGGGGCCAGCCCCGCTAAGAATTCACCCCTCCACTTT. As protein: CATSRGASPAKNSPLHF.

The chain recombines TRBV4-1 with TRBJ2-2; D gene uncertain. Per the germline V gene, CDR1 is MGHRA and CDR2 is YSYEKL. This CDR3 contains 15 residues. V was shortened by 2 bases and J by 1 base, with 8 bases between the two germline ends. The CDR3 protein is CASSQSPRNTGELFF. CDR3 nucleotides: TGCGCCAGCAGCCAATCCCCCAGGAACACCGGGGAGCTGTTTTTT.

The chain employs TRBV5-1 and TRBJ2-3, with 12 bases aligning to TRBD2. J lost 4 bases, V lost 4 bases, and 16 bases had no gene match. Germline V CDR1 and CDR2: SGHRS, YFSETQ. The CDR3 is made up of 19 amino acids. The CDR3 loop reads CASSQEILAGGPLADTQYF. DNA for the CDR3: TGCGCCAGCAGCCAAGAAATTCTAGCGGGAGGGCCACTAGCAGATACGCAGTATTTT.

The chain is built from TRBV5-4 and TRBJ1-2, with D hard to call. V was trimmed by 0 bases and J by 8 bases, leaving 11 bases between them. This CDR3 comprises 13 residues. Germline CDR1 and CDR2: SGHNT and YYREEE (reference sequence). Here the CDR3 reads CASSLDRASGYTF. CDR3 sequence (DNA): TGTGCCAGCAGCTTGGACCGGGCTAGCGGCTACACCTTC.

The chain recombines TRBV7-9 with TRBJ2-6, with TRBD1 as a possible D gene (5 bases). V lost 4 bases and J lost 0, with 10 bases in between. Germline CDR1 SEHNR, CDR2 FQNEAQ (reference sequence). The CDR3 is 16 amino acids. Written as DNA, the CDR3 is TGTGCCAGCAGCTCAAGGGGTTTCTCTGGGGCCAACGTCCTGACTTTC. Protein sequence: CASSSRGFSGANVLTF.

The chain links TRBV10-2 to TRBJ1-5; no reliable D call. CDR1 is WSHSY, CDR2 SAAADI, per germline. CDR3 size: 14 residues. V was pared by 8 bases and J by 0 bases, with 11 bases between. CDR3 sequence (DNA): TGCGCCAGCCACGAGACTTATAGCAATCAGCCCCAGCATTTT. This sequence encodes CASHETYSNQPQHF.

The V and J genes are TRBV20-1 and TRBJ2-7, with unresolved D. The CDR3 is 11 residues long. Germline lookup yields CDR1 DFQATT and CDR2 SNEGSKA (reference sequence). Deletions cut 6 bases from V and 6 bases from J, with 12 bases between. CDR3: CSAGAPSEQYF. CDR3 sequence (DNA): TGCAGTGCCGGAGCGCCTAGCGAGCAGTACTTC.

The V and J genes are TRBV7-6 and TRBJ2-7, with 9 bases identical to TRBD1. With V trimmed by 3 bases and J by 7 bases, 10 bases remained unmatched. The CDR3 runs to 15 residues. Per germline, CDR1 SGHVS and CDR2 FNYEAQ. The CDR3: CASSLLGQGQGEQYF. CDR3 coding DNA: TGTGCCAGCAGCTTGTTGGGACAGGGTCAGGGGGAGCAGTACTTC.

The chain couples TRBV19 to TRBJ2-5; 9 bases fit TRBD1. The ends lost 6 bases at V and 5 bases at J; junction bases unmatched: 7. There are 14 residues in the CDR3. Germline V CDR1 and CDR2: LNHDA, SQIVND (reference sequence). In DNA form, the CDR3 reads TGTGCCAGTAGCGTACAGGGGGCACGGGAGACCCAGTACTTC. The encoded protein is CASSVQGARETQYF. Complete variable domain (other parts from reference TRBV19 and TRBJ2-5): DGGITQSPKYLFRKEGQNVTLSCEQNLNHDAMYWYRQDPGQGLRLIYYSQIVNDFQKGDIAEGYSVSREKKESFPLTVTSAQKNPTAFYLCASSVQGARETQYFGPGTRLLVL.

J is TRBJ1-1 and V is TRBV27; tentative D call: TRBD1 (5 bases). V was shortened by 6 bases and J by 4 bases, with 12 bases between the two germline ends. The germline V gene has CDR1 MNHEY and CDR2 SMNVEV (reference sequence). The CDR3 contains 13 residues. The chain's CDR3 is CASSSRVGTEAFF. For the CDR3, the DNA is TGTGCCAGCAGCTCCAGGGTCGGCACTGAAGCTTTCTTT.

CDR3 coding DNA: TGCGCCAGCAGCCTCCCCACAGGGACAACTGGAAACACCATATATTTT. Amino acids: CASSLPTGTTGNTIYF. The chain uses TRBV5-1 and TRBJ1-3, with D possibly being TRBD1 (6 bases). Trimming cost V 4 bases and J 2 bases, with 16 bases left between them. The CDR3 sequence is 16 residues long. Germline V gene lookup returns CDR1 SGHRS and CDR2 YFSETQ.

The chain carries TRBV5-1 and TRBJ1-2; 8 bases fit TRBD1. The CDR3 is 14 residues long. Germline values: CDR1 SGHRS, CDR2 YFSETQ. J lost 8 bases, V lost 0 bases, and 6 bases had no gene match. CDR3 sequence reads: CASSLGDRGTGYTF. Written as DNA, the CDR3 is TGCGCCAGCAGCTTGGGCGACAGGGGTACGGGCTACACCTTC.

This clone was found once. CDR3 protein: CASSPPGLVRETQYF. For the CDR3, the DNA is TGTGCCAGCAGCCCCCCCGGACTAGTTCGGGAGACCCAGTACTTC. The chain recombines TRBV7-8 with TRBJ2-5, with 7 bases identical to TRBD2. V shed 5 bases and J 5 bases; nucleotides not matched to a gene: 11. CDR1 and CDR2 (germline): SGHVS, FQNEAQ. The CDR3 has 15 residues.

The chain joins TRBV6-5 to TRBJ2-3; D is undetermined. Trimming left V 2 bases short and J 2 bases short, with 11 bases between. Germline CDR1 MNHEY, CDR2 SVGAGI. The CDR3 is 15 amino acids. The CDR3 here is CASSYRTANTDTQYF. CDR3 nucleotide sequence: TGTGCCAGCAGTTACCGTACAGCCAACACAGATACGCAGTATTTT.

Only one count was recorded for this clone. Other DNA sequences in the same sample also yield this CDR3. The CDR3 DNA is TGCAGCGTTGCCGGGGATACAACCGGGGAGCTGTTTTTT. The encoded protein is CSVAGDTTGELFF. This chain links TRBV29-1 with TRBJ2-2; a weak D match, TRBD2 (5 bases). The CDR3 is 13 amino acids. The V gene's germline CDR1 is SQVTM and CDR2 ANQGSEA. V lost 4 bases, J lost 5 bases, and 11 bases lay in between.

The CDR3 here is CASSQEPGQAWGNIQYF. CDR3 nucleotides: TGTGCCAGCAGCCAAGAACCGGGACAGGCCTGGGGGAACATTCAGTACTTC. V usage is TRBV4-2 and J usage is TRBJ2-4; TRBD1 matches at 8 bases. Germline V gene lookup returns CDR1 LGHNA and CDR2 YNFKEQ. The junction had 11 bases not matched to a gene; V was cut back by 0 bases and J by 7 bases. The CDR3 has 17 residues.

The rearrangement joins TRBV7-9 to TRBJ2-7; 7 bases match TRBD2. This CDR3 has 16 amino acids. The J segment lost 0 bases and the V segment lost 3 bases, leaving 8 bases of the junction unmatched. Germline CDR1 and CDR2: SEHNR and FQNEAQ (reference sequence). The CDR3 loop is CASSFLGGYSSYEQYF. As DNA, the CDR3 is TGTGCCAGCAGCTTCCTCGGGGGGTATAGCTCCTACGAGCAGTACTTC.

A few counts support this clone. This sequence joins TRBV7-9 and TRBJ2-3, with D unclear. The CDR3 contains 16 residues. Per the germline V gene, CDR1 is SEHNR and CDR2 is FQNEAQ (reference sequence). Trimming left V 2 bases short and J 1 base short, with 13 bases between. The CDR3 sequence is CASSLPLAARTDTQYF. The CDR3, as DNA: TGTGCCAGCAGCTTACCCCTCGCGGCCCGCACAGATACGCAGTATTTT.

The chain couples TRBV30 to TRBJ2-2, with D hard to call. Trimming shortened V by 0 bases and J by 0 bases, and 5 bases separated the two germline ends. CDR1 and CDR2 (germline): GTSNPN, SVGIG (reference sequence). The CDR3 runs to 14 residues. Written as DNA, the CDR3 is TGTGCCTGGAGTGTCCTTGCGAACACCGGGGAGCTGTTTTTT. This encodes CAWSVLANTGELFF. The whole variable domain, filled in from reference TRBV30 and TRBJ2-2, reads SQTIHQWPATLVQPVGSPLSLECTVEGTSNPNLYWYRQAAGRGLQLLFYSVGIGQISSEVPQNLSASRPQDRQFILSSKKLLLSDSGFYLCAWSVLANTGELFFGEGSRLTVL.

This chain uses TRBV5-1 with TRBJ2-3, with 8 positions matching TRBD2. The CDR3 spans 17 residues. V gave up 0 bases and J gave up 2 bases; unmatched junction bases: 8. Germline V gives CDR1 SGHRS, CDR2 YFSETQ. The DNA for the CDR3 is TGCGCCAGCAGCTTGGCCGGGGGGGGACACACCACAGATACGCAGTATTTT. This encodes CASSLAGGGHTTDTQYF. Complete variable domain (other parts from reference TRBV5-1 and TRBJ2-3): KAGVTQTPRYLIKTRGQQVTLSCSPISGHRSVSWYQQTPGQGLQFLFEYFSETQRNKGNFPGRFSGRQFSNSRSEMNVSTLELGDSALYLCASSLAGGGHTTDTQYFGPGTRLTVL.

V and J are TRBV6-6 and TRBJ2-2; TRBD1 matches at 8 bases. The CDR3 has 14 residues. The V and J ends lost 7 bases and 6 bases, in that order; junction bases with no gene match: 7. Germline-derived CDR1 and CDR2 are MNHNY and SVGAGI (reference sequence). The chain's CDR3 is CASIGQGSSGELFF. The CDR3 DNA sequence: TGTGCCAGCATTGGACAGGGATCTTCCGGGGAGCTGTTTTTT.

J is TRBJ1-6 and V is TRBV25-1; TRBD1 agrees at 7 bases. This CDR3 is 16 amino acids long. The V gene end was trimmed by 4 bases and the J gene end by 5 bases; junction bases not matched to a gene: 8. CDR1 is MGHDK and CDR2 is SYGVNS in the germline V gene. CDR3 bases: TGTGCCAGCAGTGCCACTAACAGGGGTAATAATTCACCCCTCCACTTT. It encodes CASSATNRGNNSPLHF.

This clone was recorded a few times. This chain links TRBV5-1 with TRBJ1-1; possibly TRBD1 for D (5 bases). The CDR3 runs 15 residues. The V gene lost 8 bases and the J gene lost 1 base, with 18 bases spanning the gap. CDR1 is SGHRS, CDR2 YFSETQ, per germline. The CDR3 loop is CARDRQGIANTEAFF. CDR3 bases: TGCGCCAGGGACCGCCAGGGAATTGCGAACACTGAAGCTTTCTTT.